The clone carrying this TCR beta chain was recorded many times. This specimen comes from a study of metastatic and nonmetastatic thyroid tumors. TCRdb reassembled clones from the PCR reads with MiXCR. The sample records 65,000 to 70,000 clones, approximately 15% being singletons. The CDR3 has 14 amino acids. CDR1 and CDR2 (germline): WNHNN, SYGVQD (reference sequence). Trimming pared 4 bases from V and 1 base from J, leaving 9 bases between. Among the patients, none had received any treatment before thyroid surgery. The chain recombines TRBV10-1 with TRBJ2-3; no clear D. This sequence originates from a male donor with papillary thyroid cancer or a benign thyroid nodule (not recorded which). Some clones in this sample may be carry-over from other donors' samples. Input material: blood. The DNA of the CDR3 is TGCGCCAGCAGTGCTGGAGTGGGCACAGATACGCAGTATTTT. Protein product: CASSAGVGTDTQYF.